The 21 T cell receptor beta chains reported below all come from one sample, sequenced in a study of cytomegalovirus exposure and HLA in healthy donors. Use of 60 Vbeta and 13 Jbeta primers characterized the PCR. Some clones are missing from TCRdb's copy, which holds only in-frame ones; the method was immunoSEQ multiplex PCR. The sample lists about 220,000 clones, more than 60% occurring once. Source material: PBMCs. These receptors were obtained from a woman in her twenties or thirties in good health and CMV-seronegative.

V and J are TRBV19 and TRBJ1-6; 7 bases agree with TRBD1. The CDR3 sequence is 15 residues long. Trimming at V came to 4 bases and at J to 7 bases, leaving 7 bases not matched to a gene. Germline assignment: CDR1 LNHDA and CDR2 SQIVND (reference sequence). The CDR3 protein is CASSTSGTANSPLHF. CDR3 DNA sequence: TGTGCCAGTAGTACTTCCGGGACAGCGAATTCACCCCTCCACTTT. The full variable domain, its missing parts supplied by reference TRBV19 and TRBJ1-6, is DGGITQSPKYLFRKEGQNVTLSCEQNLNHDAMYWYRQDPGQGLRLIYYSQIVNDFQKGDIAEGYSVSREKKESFPLTVTSAQKNPTAFYLCASSTSGTANSPLHFGNGTRLTVT.

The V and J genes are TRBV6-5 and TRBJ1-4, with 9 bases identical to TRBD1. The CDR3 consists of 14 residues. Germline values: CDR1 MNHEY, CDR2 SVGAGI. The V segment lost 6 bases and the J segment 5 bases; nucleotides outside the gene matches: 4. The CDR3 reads CASSRDRVNEKLFF. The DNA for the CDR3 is TGTGCCAGCAGCCGGGACAGGGTGAATGAAAAACTGTTTTTT.

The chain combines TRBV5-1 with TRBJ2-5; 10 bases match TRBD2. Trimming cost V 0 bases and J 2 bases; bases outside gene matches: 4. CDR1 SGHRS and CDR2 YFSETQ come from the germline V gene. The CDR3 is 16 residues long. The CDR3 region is CASSLGTSGIQETQYF. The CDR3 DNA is TGCGCCAGCAGCTTGGGGACTAGCGGAATTCAAGAGACCCAGTACTTC.

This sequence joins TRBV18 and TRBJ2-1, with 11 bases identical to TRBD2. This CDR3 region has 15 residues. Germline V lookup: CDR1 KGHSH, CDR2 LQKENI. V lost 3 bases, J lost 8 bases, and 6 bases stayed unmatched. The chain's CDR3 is CASSPKLAGEDEQFF. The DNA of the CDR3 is TGTGCCAGCTCACCGAAACTAGCGGGAGAAGATGAGCAGTTCTTC.

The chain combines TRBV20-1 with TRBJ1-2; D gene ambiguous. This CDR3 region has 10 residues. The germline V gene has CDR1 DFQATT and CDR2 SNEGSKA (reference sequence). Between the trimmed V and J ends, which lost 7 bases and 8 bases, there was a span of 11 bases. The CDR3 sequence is CSVIGNGYTF. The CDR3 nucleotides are TGCAGTGTCATCGGGAACGGCTACACCTTC.

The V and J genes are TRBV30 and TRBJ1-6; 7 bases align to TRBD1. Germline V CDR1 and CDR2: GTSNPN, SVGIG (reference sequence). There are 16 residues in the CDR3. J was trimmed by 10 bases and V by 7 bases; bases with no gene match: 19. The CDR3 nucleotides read TGTGCCTCTCCCAGGGGACAGAGTAACCTCTGGTCACCCCTCCACTTT. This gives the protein CASPRGQSNLWSPLHF.

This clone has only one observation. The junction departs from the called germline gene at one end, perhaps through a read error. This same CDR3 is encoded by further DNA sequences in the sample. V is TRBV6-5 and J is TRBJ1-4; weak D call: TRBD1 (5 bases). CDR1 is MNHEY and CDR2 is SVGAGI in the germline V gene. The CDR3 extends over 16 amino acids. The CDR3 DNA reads TGTGCCAGCAGTTACTCGGGACTCAAGGGTAATGAAAAACTGTTTTTC. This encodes CASSYSGLKGNEKLFF.

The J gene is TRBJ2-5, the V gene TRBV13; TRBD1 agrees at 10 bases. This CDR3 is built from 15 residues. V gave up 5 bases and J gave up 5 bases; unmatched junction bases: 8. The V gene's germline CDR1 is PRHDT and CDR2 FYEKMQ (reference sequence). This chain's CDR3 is CASSRTGQGVETQYF. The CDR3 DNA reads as TGTGCCAGCAGCAGAACCGGACAGGGGGTGGAGACCCAGTACTTC.

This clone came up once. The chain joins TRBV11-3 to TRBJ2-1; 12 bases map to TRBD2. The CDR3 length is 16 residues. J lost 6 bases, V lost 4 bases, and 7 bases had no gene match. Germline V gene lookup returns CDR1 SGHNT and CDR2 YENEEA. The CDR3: CASSSPSGGAFNEQFF. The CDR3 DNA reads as TGTGCCAGCAGCTCCCCTAGCGGGGGGGCATTCAATGAGCAGTTCTTC.

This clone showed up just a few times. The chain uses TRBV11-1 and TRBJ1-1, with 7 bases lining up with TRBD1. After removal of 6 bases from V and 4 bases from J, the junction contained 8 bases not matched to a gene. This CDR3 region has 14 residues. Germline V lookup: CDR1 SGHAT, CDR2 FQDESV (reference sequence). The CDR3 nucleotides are TGTGCCAGCAGGAGACAGGGTTTTGGCACTGAAGCTTTCTTT. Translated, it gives CASRRQGFGTEAFF.

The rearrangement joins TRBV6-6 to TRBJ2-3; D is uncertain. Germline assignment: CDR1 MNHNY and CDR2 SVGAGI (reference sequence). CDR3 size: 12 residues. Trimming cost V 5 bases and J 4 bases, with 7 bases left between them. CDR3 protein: CASSPLADTQYF. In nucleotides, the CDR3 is TGTGCCAGCAGTCCCCTCGCAGATACGCAGTATTTT.

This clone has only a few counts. The CDR3 spells CASSPGTNGNTIYF. CDR3 coding DNA: TGTGCCAGCAGTCCCGGGACAAACGGAAACACCATATATTTT. This chain uses TRBV6-1 with TRBJ1-3, with D maybe TRBD1 (6 bases). Germline CDR1 and CDR2: MNHNS and SASEGT. The V end lost 5 bases, the J end lost 4 bases, and 12 bases lay between the germline ends. CDR3 length equals 14 residues.

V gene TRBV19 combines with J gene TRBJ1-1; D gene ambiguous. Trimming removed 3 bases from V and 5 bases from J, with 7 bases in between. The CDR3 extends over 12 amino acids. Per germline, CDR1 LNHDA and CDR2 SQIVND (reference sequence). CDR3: CASSIRGTEAFF. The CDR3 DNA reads TGTGCCAGTAGTATTCGGGGAACTGAAGCTTTCTTT.

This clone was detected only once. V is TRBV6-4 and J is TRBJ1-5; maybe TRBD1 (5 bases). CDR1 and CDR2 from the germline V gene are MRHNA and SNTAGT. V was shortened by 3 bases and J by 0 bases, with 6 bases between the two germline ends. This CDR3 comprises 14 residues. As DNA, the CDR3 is TGTGCCAGCAGTGAAGGGGATAGCAATCAGCCCCAGCATTTT. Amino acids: CASSEGDSNQPQHF.

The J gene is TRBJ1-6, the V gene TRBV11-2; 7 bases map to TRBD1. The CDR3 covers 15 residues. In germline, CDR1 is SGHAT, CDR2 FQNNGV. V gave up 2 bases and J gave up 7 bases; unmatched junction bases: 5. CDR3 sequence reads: CASSLRGTENSPLHF. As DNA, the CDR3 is TGTGCCAGCAGCTTAAGGGGGACAGAGAATTCACCCCTCCACTTT.

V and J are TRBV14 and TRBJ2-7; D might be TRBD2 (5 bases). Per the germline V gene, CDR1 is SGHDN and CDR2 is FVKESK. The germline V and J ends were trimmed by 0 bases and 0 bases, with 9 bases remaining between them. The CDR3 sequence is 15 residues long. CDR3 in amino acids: CASSQEPSNSYEQYF. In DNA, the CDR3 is TGTGCCAGCAGCCAAGAGCCTAGCAACTCCTACGAGCAGTACTTC.

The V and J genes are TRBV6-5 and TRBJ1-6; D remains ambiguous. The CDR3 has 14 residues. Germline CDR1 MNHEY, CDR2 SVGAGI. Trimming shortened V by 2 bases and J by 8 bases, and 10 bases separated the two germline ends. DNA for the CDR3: TGTGCCAGCAGTTACGAGAATACCTATTCACCCCTCCACTTT. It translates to CASSYENTYSPLHF.

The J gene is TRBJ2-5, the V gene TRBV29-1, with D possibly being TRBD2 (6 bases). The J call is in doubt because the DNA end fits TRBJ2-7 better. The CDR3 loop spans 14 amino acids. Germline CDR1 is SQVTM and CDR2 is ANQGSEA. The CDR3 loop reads CSVEVTGVDYEQYF. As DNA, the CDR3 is TGCAGCGTTGAGGTTACGGGAGTGGACTACGAGCAGTACTTC.

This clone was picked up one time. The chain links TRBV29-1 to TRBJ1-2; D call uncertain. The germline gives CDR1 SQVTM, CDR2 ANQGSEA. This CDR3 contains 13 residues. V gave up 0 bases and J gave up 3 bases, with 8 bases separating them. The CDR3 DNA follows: TGCAGCGTTGAAGACAGGCCCGACTATGGCTACACCTTC. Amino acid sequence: CSVEDRPDYGYTF.

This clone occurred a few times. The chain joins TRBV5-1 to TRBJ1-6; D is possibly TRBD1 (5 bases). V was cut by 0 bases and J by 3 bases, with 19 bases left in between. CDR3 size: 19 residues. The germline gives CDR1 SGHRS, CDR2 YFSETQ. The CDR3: CASSLVILRRQIYNSPLHF. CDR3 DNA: TGCGCCAGCAGCTTGGTTATATTAAGAAGACAGATCTATAATTCACCCCTCCACTTT.

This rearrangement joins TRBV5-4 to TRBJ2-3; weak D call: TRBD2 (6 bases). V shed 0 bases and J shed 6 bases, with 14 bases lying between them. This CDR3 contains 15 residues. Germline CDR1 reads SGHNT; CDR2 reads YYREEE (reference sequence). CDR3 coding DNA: TGTGCCAGCAGCTTGGATGGAGGGGTCACCGATACGCAGTATTTT. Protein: CASSLDGGVTDTQYF.